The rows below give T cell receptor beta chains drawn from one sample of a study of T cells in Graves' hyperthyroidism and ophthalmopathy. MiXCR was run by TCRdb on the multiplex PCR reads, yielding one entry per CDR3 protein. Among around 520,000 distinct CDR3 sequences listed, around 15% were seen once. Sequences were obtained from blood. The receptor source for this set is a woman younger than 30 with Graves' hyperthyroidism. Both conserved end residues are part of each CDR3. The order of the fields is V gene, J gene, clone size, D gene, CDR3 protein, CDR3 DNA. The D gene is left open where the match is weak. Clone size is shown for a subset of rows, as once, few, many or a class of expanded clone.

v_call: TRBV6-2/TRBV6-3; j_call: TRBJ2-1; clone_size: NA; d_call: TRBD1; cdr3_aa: CASSADRALNEQFF; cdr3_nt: TGTGCCAGCAGTGCGGACAGGGCGTTGAATGAGCAGTTCTTC
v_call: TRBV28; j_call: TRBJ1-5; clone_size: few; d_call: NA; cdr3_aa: CASSRVGFQPQHF; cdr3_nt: TGTGCCAGCAGCCGGGTAGGGTTCCAGCCCCAGCATTTT
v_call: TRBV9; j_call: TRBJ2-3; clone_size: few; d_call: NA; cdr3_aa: CASSVGITDTQYF; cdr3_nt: TGTGCCAGCAGCGTAGGCATCACAGATACGCAGTATTTT
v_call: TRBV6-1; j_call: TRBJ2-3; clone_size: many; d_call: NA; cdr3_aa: CASSQSSKAASTDTQYF; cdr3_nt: TGTGCCAGCAGTCAATCATCAAAAGCGGCCTCCACAGATACGCAGTATTTT
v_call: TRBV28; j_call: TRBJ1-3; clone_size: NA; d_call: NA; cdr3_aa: CASSPPGTSGNTIYF; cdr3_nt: TGTGCCAGCAGTCCACCAGGGACATCTGGAAACACCATATATTTT
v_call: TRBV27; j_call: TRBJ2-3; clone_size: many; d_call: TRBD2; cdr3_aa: CASRPVAGGSTDTQYF; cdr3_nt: TGTGCCAGCAGGCCGGTAGCGGGAGGTAGCACAGATACGCAGTATTTT
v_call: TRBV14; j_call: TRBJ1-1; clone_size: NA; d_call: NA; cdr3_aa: CASSTILSNTEAFF; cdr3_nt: TGTGCCAGCAGCACAATACTTTCAAACACTGAAGCTTTCTTT
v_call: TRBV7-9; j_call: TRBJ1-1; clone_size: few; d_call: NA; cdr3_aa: CASSLTAVAFF; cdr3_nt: TGTGCCAGCAGTCTAACAGCGGTGGCTTTCTTT
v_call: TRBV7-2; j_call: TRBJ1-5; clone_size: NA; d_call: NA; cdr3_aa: CASSLGPGVDQPQHF; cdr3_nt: TGTGCCAGCAGCTTAGGGCCGGGGGTAGACCAGCCCCAGCATTTT
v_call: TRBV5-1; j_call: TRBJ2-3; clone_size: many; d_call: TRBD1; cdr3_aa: CASSRIGQGGTDTQYF; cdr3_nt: TGCGCCAGCAGCCGAATAGGACAGGGGGGCACAGATACGCAGTATTTT
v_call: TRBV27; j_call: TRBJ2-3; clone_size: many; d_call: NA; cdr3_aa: CASRRDWASDTQYF; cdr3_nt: TGTGCCAGCAGGAGGGACTGGGCATCCGATACGCAGTATTTT
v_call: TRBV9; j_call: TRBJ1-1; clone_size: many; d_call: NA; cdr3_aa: CASSVGSAAVNTEAFF; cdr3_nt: TGTGCCAGCAGCGTAGGGAGTGCAGCGGTGAACACTGAAGCTTTCTTT
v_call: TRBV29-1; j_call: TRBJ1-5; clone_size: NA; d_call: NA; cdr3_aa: CSVGSRDQPQHF; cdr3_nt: TGCAGCGTTGGGTCCAGGGATCAGCCCCAGCATTTT
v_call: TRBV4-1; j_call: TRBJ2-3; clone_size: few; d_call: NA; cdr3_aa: CASSQEAGSTDTQYF; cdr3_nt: TGCGCCAGCAGCCAAGAGGCAGGCAGCACAGATACGCAGTATTTT
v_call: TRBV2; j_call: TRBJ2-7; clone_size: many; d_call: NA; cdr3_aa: CASSDGSGVMGEQYF; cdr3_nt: TGTGCCAGCAGTGATGGGTCGGGAGTAATGGGCGAGCAGTACTTC
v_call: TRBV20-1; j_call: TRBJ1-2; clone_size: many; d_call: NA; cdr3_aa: CSARDRRGYTF; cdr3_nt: TGCAGTGCTAGAGATCGGCGGGGCTACACCTTC
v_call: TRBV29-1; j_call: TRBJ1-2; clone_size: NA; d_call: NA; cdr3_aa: CSVPSRGNYGYTF; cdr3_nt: TGCAGCGTCCCGTCGAGGGGTAACTATGGCTACACCTTC
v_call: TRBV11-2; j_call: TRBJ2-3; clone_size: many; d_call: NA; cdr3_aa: CASSPGGTDTQYF; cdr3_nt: TGTGCCAGCAGCCCCGGGGGCACAGATACGCAGTATTTT
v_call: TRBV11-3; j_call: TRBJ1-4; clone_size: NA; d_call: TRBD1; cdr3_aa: CASSLGDRVNEKLFF; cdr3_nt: TGTGCCAGCAGCTTAGGAGACAGGGTTAATGAAAAACTGTTTTTT
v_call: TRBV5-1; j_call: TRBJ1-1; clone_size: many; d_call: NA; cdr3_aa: CASSPWTDNTEAFF; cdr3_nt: TGCGCCAGCAGCCCGTGGACGGATAACACTGAAGCTTTCTTT
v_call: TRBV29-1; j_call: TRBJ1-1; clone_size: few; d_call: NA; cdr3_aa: CSAGPMNTEAFF; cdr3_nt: TGCAGCGCGGGACCGATGAACACTGAAGCTTTCTTT
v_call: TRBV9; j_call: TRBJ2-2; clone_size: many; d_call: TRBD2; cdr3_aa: CASSQPAGGPTGELFF; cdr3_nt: TGTGCCAGCAGCCAGCCAGCGGGAGGGCCGACCGGGGAGCTGTTTTTT
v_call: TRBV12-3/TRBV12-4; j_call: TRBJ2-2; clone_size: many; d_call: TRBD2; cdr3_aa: CASSYTINSGSRDTGELFF; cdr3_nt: TGTGCCAGCAGTTACACAATTAATAGCGGGAGTAGGGACACCGGGGAGCTGTTTTTT
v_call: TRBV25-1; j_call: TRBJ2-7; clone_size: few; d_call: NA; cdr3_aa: CASSVWQGVYEQYF; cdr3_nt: TGTGCCAGCAGTGTGTGGCAGGGAGTCTACGAGCAGTACTTC
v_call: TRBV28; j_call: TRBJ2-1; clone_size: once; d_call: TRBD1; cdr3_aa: CASGPWTGDNEQFF; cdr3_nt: TGTGCCAGCGGCCCATGGACAGGGGACAATGAGCAGTTCTTC
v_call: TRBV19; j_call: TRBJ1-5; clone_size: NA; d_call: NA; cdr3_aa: CASSKGYSNQPQHF; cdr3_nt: TGTGCCAGTAGTAAGGGATATAGCAATCAGCCCCAGCATTTT
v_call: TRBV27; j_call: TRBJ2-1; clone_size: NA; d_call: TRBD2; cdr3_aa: CASSSGLAAISYNEQFF; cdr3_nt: TGTGCCAGCAGTTCGGGACTAGCGGCGATTTCCTACAATGAGCAGTTCTTC
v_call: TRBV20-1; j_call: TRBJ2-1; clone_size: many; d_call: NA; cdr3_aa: CSADLLLGDQASEQFF; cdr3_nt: TGCAGTGCGGACCTCCTTCTAGGAGACCAGGCGAGTGAGCAGTTCTTC
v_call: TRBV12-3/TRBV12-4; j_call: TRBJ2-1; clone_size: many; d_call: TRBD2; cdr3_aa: CANSFGLAGGSEQFF; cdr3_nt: TGTGCCAACAGTTTTGGGCTAGCGGGAGGGTCTGAGCAGTTCTTC
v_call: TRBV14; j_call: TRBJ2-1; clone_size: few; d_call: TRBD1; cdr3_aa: CASSQIDRGIYNEQFF; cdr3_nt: TGTGCCAGCAGCCAAATTGACAGGGGTATCTACAATGAGCAGTTCTTC
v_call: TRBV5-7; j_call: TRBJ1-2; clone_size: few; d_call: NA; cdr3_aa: CASSFQFRQGTDYGYTF; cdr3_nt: TGTGCCAGCAGCTTTCAGTTTCGGCAGGGTACTGACTATGGCTACACCTTC
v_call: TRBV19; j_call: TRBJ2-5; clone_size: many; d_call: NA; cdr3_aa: CASTQADQETQYF; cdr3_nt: TGTGCCAGTACGCAAGCGGACCAAGAGACCCAGTACTTC
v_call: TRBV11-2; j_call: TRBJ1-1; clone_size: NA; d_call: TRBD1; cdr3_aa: CASSLAGTGGLRAEAFF; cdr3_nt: TGTGCCAGCAGCTTAGCCGGGACAGGGGGCTTGAGGGCTGAAGCTTTCTTT
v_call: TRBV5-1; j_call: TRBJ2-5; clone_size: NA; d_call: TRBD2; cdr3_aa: CASSPAAGVPETQYF; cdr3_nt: TGCGCCAGCAGCCCTGCCGCGGGAGTCCCAGAGACCCAGTACTTC
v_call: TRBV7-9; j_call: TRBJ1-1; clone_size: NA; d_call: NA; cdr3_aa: CASSLSFGGAFF; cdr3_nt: TGTGCCAGCAGCTTATCGTTCGGGGGAGCTTTCTTT
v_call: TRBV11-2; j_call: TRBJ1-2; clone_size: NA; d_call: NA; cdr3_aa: CASSLETTAAYGYTF; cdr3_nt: TGTGCCAGCAGCTTAGAGACCACCGCGGCTTATGGCTACACCTTC
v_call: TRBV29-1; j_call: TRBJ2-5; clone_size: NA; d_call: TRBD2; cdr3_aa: CSGTSGTSPQETQYF; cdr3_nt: TGCAGCGGGACTAGCGGGACATCCCCCCAAGAGACCCAGTACTTC
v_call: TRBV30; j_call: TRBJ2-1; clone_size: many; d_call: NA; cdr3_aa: CAWSLPDIYNEQFF; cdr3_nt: TGTGCCTGGAGTCTCCCAGACATCTACAATGAGCAGTTCTTC
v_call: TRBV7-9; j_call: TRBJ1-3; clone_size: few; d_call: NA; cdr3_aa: CASSSQSYTIYF; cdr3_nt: TGTGCCAGCAGCTCCCAGAGTTACACCATATATTTT
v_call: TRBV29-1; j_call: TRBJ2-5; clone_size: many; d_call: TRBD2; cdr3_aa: CSVEGLAGRETQYF; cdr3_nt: TGCAGCGTTGAAGGGCTAGCGGGACGGGAGACCCAGTACTTC
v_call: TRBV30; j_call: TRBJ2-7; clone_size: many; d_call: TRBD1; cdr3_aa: CAWSGTGDYEQYF; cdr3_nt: TGTGCCTGGAGTGGGACAGGGGACTACGAGCAGTACTTC
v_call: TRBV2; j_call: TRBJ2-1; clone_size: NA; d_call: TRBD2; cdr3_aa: CASGGNSGSSYNEQFF; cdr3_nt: TGTGCCAGCGGGGGGAATAGCGGGAGCTCCTACAATGAGCAGTTCTTC
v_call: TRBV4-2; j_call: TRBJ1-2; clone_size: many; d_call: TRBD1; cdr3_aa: CASSLSLGQHNYGYTF; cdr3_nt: TGTGCCAGCAGCCTCAGTCTGGGACAGCATAACTATGGCTACACCTTC
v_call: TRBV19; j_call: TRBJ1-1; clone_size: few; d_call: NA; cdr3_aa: CASSMGSLNTEAFF; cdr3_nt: TGTGCCAGTAGTATGGGGAGTTTGAACACTGAAGCTTTCTTT
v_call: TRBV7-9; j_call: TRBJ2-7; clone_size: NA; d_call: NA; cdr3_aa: CASSLSGTFRGEQYF; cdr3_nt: TGTGCCAGCAGCTTATCAGGGACATTCCGTGGCGAGCAGTACTTC